Following are 21 T cell receptor beta chains from one sample sequenced in a study of T cells in Graves' hyperthyroidism and ophthalmopathy. From RNA transcripts, TCR beta CDR3 regions were amplified. First-round RT-PCR targeting the TCR CDR3 was performed with the HTBI primer set. One entry per CDR3 protein results from TCRdb running MiXCR on the multiplex PCR reads. The sample holds around 500,000 distinct CDR3 sequences, 14% seen once. Source material: blood. All receptors derive from a woman aged 40 to 50 with Graves' hyperthyroidism.

This clonotype was counted only a few times. The rearrangement links TRBV19 to TRBJ2-7; weak D call: TRBD1 (5 bases). The ends were cut back, 6 bases at V and 5 bases at J, with 17 bases in the middle. CDR1 is LNHDA and CDR2 is SQIVND in the germline V gene (reference sequence). CDR3 length: 14 residues. CDR3 sequence (DNA): TGTGCCAGTAGCCCCGGACACAGCACTAACGAGCAGTACTTC. Its translation: CASSPGHSTNEQYF.

This clonotype was picked up many times. The chain is built from TRBV3-1 and TRBJ2-1, with D tentatively TRBD1 (5 bases). The ends were cut back, 4 bases at V and 5 bases at J, with 12 bases in the middle. Germline lookup yields CDR1 LGHDT and CDR2 YNNKEL (reference sequence). The CDR3 is 14 residues long. The CDR3 reads CASSRSRGNNEQFF. The CDR3 nucleotides read TGTGCCAGCAGCCGCAGTAGGGGTAACAATGAGCAGTTCTTC.

A remark on this clonotype: This may arise from a read error, as a much more abundant clone is one base away. Because the CDR3 is missing its conserved closing phenylalanine or tryptophan, this is likely a read error. The chain joins TRBV7-2 to TRBJ1-2; 7 bases match TRBD1. V gave up 1 base and J gave up 8 bases; unmatched junction bases: 10. Germline values: CDR1 SGHTA, CDR2 FQGNSA. There are 15 residues in the CDR3. Written as DNA, the CDR3 is TGTGCCAGCAGCTTAGGGGGACAGATCTCCATGGGCTACACCGTC. Protein: CASSLGGQISMGYTV.

This clonotype is a singleton in its sample. The V call is TRBV20-1, the J call TRBJ2-7; TRBD2 aligns across 10 bases. V was pared by 6 bases and J by 3 bases, with 5 bases of the junction left unmatched. The CDR3 extends over 13 amino acids. CDR1 DFQATT and CDR2 SNEGSKA come from the germline V gene (reference sequence). Here the CDR3 reads CSAVRTSGYEQYF. The CDR3, as DNA: TGCAGTGCGGTTAGGACTAGCGGCTACGAGCAGTACTTC.

This clonotype has ten or more counts. The chain carries TRBV6-1 and TRBJ2-2; a possible D gene is TRBD1 (5 bases). The CDR3 loop spans 16 amino acids. CDR1 is MNHNS and CDR2 is SASEGT in the germline V gene. Trimming removed 7 bases at V and 6 bases at J, with 21 bases between. CDR3 sequence reads: CASIKLETSRAGELFF. The CDR3 DNA reads as TGTGCCAGCATCAAACTCGAGACCAGCAGGGCCGGGGAGCTGTTTTTT.

This clonotype has only a few counts. The chain employs TRBV7-9 and TRBJ1-2; weak D call: TRBD1 (5 bases). Germline V gives CDR1 SEHNR, CDR2 FQNEAQ (reference sequence). CDR3 length: 14 amino acids. Trimming took off 5 bases at V and 0 bases at J, with 10 bases between the two ends. The CDR3 spells CASSLGEANYGYTF. The CDR3 nucleotides are TGTGCCAGCAGCCTAGGGGAGGCTAACTATGGCTACACCTTC. The full variable domain, in which reference TRBV7-9 and TRBJ1-2 provide the parts outside the CDR3, is DTGVSQNPRHKITKRGQNVTFRCDPISEHNRLYWYRQTLGQGPEFLTYFQNEAQLEKSRLLSDRFSAERPKGSFSTLEIQRTEQGDSAMYLCASSLGEANYGYTFGSGTRLTVV.

This clonotype was seen at least ten times. The CDR3, as DNA: TGCAGTGCGTTAGCGGGAGGGCGAGAGACCCAGTACTTC. Its translation is CSALAGGRETQYF. V is TRBV20-1 and J is TRBJ2-5, with 11 bases that match TRBD2. V lost 6 bases and J lost 4; bases outside the gene matches: 4. From germline, CDR1 is DFQATT and CDR2 SNEGSKA (reference sequence). This CDR3 is built from 13 residues.

This clonotype was detected only a few times. This rearrangement joins TRBV5-1 to TRBJ1-2; tentatively, D is TRBD1 (6 bases). The CDR3 contains 15 residues. V lost 1 base and J lost 2, with 12 bases in between. Germline lookup yields CDR1 SGHRS and CDR2 YFSETQ. CDR3 coding DNA: TGCGCCAGCAGCTTGACGGGAGACAGGAACTATGGCTACACCTTC. This sequence encodes CASSLTGDRNYGYTF.

There are a few counts of this clonotype. The chain employs TRBV2 and TRBJ2-1; D is undetermined. This CDR3 comprises 17 residues. Trimming left V 1 base short and J 0 bases short, with 13 bases between. Germline CDR1 and CDR2: SNHLY and FYNNEI. The CDR3 loop is CASSEVLRPSSYNEQFF. The CDR3 DNA reads TGTGCCAGCAGTGAAGTTTTGCGACCGAGCTCCTACAATGAGCAGTTCTTC.

This clonotype has ten or more counts. The gene calls are TRBV28 and TRBJ2-5; tentatively, D is TRBD2 (5 bases). CDR3 size: 16 residues. Germline loops: CDR1 MDHEN, CDR2 SYDVKM. V lost 3 bases, J lost 1 base, and 15 bases lay in between. The CDR3 DNA is TGTGCCAGCAGTTTGGTCAGGCAAGCGGTCCAAGAGACCCAGTACTTC. Protein product: CASSLVRQAVQETQYF. The whole variable domain, remainder taken from reference TRBV28 and TRBJ2-5, is DVKVTQSSRYLVKRTGEKVFLECVQDMDHENMFWYRQDPGLGLRLIYFSYDVKMKEKGDIPEGYSVSREKKERFSLILESASTNQTSMYLCASSLVRQAVQETQYFGPGTRLLVL.

This clonotype showed up many times. The CDR3, as DNA: TGTGCCAGCAGTTCACAGGGGGCAGGGGCCGGGGAGCTGTTTTTT. This translates into CASSSQGAGAGELFF. V is TRBV27 and J is TRBJ2-2; TRBD1 matches 9 bases. The V and J ends lost 4 bases and 6 bases, in that order; junction bases with no gene match: 6. In germline, CDR1 is MNHEY, CDR2 SMNVEV (reference sequence). This CDR3 comprises 15 residues.

This clonotype was seen many times. The V and J genes are TRBV12-3 or TRBV12-4 and TRBJ1-3; no firm D call. Trimming left V 6 bases short and J 2 bases short, with 11 bases between. This CDR3 comprises 14 residues. The CDR3 loop is CASSHRRAGNTIYF. CDR3 DNA: TGTGCCAGCAGCCACAGAAGGGCTGGAAACACCATATATTTT.

This clonotype has only a few counts. The rearrangement uses TRBV20-1 and TRBJ2-1, with a weak D call TRBD2 (6 bases). V lost 0 bases to trimming and J lost 10 bases, with 16 bases between them. The germline gives CDR1 DFQATT, CDR2 SNEGSKA (reference sequence). CDR3 size: 14 residues. CDR3: CSARDEDYRREQFF. The CDR3 DNA sequence: TGCAGTGCTAGAGATGAGGACTACCGTAGGGAGCAGTTCTTC.

This clonotype came up a few times. This chain links TRBV24-1 with TRBJ1-5, with a tentative D call TRBD1 (5 bases). V lost 7 bases and J lost 6, with 12 bases in between. The CDR3 runs to 13 residues. Germline CDR1 KGHDR, CDR2 SFDVKD. CDR3 DNA: TGTGCCACCAGGCAAGGGGCGGGTCAGCCCCAGCATTTT. Translating it yields CATRQGAGQPQHF.

This clonotype was seen many times. The chain carries TRBV28 and TRBJ1-1, with a possible D match to TRBD1 (5 bases). The CDR3 spans 14 residues. V was shortened by 6 bases and J by 4 bases, with 15 bases between the two germline ends. In germline, CDR1 is MDHEN, CDR2 SYDVKM. In nucleotides, the CDR3 is TGTGCCAGCAGACTCGGGGGAGTGGGCACTGAAGCTTTCTTT. Protein: CASRLGGVGTEAFF. Full variable domain (missing parts from reference TRBV28 and TRBJ1-1): DVKVTQSSRYLVKRTGEKVFLECVQDMDHENMFWYRQDPGLGLRLIYFSYDVKMKEKGDIPEGYSVSREKKERFSLILESASTNQTSMYLCASRLGGVGTEAFFGQGTRLTVV.

The chain combines TRBV2 with TRBJ1-1; D unclear. Germline V gene lookup returns CDR1 SNHLY and CDR2 FYNNEI. Trimming removed 3 bases at V and 1 base at J, with 12 bases between. This CDR3 region has 15 residues. CDR3 nucleotide sequence: TGTGCCAGCAGTGATGCATCGCGGGGGAACACTGAAGCTTTCTTT. Its protein product is CASSDASRGNTEAFF.

This clonotype was seen repeatedly, ten times or more. The chain has TRBV10-3 and TRBJ1-6, with TRBD1 as a possible D gene (6 bases). Germline V lookup: CDR1 ENHRY, CDR2 SYGVKD. The CDR3 sequence is 16 residues long. The V end was cut by 4 bases, the J end by 5 bases, with 15 bases between. The CDR3 nucleotides read TGTGCCATCAGTGTACAACCGGGACAAAATAATTCACCCCTCCACTTT. Translating gives CAISVQPGQNNSPLHF.

Many counts were recorded for this clonotype. The chain recombines TRBV2 with TRBJ1-2; D is undetermined. The V gene's germline CDR1 is SNHLY and CDR2 FYNNEI. CDR3 length: 13 amino acids. Trimming left V 6 bases short and J 3 bases short, with 11 bases between. DNA for the CDR3: TGTGCCAGCAGCCCCGACGGAGACTATGGCTACACCTTC. Translation: CASSPDGDYGYTF. Variable domain in full (rest from reference TRBV2 and TRBJ1-2): EPEVTQTPSHQVTQMGQEVILRCVPISNHLYFYWYRQILGQKVEFLVSFYNNEISEKSEIFDDQFSVERPDGSNFTLKIRSTKLEDSAMYFCASSPDGDYGYTFGSGTRLTVV.

This clonotype was seen more than once but under ten times. The chain carries TRBV28 and TRBJ1-2; 9 bases line up with TRBD1. Germline CDR1 MDHEN, CDR2 SYDVKM. V shed 5 bases and J 6 bases; nucleotides not matched to a gene: 10. The CDR3 consists of 15 residues. CDR3 nucleotides: TGTGCCAGCAGTGACACCCCGGGACAGGGACATGGCTACACCTTC. Its translation is CASSDTPGQGHGYTF.

This clonotype was seen repeatedly, ten times or more. V and J are TRBV28 and TRBJ2-3; possibly TRBD1 or TRBD2 for D (7 bases each). The germline V gene encodes CDR1 MDHEN and CDR2 SYDVKM. The germline V and J ends were trimmed by 2 bases and 5 bases, with 14 bases remaining between them. This CDR3 contains 15 residues. CDR3 loop: CASSLGRGRVDTQYF. As DNA, the CDR3 is TGTGCCAGCAGTTTAGGGAGGGGGCGTGTAGATACGCAGTATTTT.

The chain is built from TRBV3-1 and TRBJ2-7, with 8 bases lining up with TRBD2. The CDR3 spans 15 residues. Germline CDR1 and CDR2: LGHDT and YNNKEL (reference sequence). Trimming removed 3 bases from V and 0 bases from J; junction bases left unmatched: 4. The CDR3 sequence is CASSHILAGSYEQYF. The DNA of the CDR3 is TGTGCCAGCAGCCACATTCTAGCGGGCTCCTACGAGCAGTACTTC.